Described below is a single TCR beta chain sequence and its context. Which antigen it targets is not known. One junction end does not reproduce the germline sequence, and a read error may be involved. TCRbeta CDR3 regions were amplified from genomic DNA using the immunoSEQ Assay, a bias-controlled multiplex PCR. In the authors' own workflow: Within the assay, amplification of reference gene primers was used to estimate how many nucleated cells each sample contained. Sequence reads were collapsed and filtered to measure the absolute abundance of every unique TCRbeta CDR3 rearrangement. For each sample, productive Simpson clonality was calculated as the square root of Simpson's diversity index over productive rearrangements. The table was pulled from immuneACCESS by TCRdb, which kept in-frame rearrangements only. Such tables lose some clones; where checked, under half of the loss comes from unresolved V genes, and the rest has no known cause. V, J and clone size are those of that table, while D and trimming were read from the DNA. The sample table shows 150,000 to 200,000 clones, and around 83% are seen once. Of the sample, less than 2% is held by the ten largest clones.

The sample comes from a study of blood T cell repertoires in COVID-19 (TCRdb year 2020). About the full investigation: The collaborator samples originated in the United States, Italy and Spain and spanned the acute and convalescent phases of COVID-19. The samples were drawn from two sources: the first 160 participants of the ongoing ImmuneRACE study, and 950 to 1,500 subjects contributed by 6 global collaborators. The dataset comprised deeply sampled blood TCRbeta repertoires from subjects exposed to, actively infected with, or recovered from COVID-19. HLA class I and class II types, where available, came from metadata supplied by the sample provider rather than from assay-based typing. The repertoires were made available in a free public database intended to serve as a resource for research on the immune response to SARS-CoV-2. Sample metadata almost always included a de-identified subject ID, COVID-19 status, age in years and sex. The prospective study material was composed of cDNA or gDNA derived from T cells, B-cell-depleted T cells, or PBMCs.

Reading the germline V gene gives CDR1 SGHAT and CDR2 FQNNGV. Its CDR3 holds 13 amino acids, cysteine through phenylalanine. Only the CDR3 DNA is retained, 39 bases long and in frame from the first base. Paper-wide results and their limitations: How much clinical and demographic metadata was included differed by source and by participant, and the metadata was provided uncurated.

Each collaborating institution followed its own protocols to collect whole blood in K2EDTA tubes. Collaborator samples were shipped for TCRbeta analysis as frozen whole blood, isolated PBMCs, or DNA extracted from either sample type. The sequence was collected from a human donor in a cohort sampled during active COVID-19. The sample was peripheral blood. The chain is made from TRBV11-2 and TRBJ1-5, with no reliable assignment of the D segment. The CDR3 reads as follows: CASSLASHQPQHF. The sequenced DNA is TGTGCCAGCAGCTTAGCTAGCCATCAGCCCCAGCATTTT.